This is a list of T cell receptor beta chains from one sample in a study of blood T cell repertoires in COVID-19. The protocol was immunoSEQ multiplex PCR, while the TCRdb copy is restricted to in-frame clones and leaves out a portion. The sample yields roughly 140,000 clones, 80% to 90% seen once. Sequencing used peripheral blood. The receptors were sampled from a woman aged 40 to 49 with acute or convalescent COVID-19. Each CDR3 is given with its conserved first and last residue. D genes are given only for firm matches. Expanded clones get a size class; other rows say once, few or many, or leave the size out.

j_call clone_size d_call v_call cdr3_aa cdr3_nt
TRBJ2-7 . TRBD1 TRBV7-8 CASSLEQGASYEQYF TGTGCCAGCAGCTTAGAGCAGGGGGCCTCCTACGAGCAGTACTTC
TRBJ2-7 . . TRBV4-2 CASSQDLSPNKEQYF TGTGCCAGCAGCCAAGATTTGTCCCCAAACAAGGAGCAGTACTTC
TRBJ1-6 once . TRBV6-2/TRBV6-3 CASSRENYNSPLHF TGTGCCAGCAGCCGGGAGAACTATAATTCACCCCTCCACTTT
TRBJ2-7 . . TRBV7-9 CASSVQSSYEQYF TGTGCCAGCAGCGTACAGTCAAGCTACGAGCAGTACTTC
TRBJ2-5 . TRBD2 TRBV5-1 CASSFGGTSPETQYF TGCGCCAGCAGCTTCGGGGGGACTAGCCCAGAGACCCAGTACTTC
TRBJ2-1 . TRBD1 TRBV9 CASSFQLGQHRNEQFF TGTGCCAGCAGCTTTCAATTGGGACAGCATCGGAATGAGCAGTTCTTC
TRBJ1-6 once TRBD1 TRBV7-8 CASSLGGTVNSPLHF TGTGCCAGCAGCTTAGGTGGGACAGTTAATTCACCCCTCCACTTT
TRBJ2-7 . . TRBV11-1 CASSLNQGPYEQYF TGTGCCAGCAGCTTGAATCAGGGGCCCTACGAGCAGTACTTC
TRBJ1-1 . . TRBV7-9 CASRDTTENTEAFF TGTGCCAGCAGGGACACGACAGAAAACACTGAAGCTTTCTTT
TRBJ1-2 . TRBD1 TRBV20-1 CSASSVGQGYGYGYTF TGCAGTGCTAGTTCCGTAGGACAGGGTTATGGCTATGGCTACACCTTC
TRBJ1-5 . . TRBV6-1 CASSELLFGVEANQPQHF TGTGCCAGCAGTGAACTTCTTTTTGGGGTGGAGGCCAATCAGCCCCAGCATTTT